A single sample gave rise to the 2 T cell receptor beta chains below, sequenced in a study of blood T cell repertoires in COVID-19. Sequencing was performed with immunoSEQ multiplex PCR; in TCRdb, only in-frame clones are kept and a portion is missing. The sample has 200,000 to 250,000 clones, approximately 88% seen once; the top ten hold over 3.5%. Sequenced input: PBMCs or T cells enriched from blood (not recorded which). The source is a young woman who had been exposed to COVID-19.

The CDR3 DNA reads as TGTGCCAGCAGCTTAGTTGGGGACAGGGGACTTACTGAAGCTTTCTTT. Translating it yields CASSLVGDRGLTEAFF. The V gene is TRBV7-2, the J gene TRBJ1-1, with TRBD1 matching 10 bases. The CDR3 has 16 residues. The V segment lost 1 base and the J segment 5 bases; nucleotides outside the gene matches: 7. Germline CDR1 is SGHTA and CDR2 is FQGNSA.

CDR3 amino acids: CASSAVAGLDTQYF. Written as DNA, the CDR3 is TGTGCCAGCAGCGCCGTGGCGGGGTTGGATACGCAGTATTTT. V and J are TRBV7-3 and TRBJ2-3; perhaps TRBD2 as D (6 bases). Germline assignment: CDR1 SGHTA and CDR2 FQGTGA. Between the trimmed V and J ends, which lost 5 bases and 6 bases, there was a span of 15 bases. The CDR3 is 14 residues long.